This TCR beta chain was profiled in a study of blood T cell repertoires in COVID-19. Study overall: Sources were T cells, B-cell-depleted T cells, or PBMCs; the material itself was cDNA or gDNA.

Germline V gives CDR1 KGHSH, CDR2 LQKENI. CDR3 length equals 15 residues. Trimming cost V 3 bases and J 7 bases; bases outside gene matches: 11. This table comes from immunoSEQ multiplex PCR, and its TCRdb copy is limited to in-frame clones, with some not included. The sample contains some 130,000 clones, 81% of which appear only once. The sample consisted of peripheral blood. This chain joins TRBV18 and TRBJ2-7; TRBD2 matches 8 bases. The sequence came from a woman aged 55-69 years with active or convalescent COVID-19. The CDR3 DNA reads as TGTGCCAGCTCACCCCTGGGAGCGGGAGACCGTGAGCAGTACTTC. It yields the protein CASSPLGAGDREQYF.